This T cell receptor beta chain was sequenced for a study of cytomegalovirus exposure and HLA in healthy donors (TCRdb year 2017). For context, the study as a whole: A later analysis indicated that the 120 or so validation repertoires were generated on the platform also employed for the 720 or so repertoires of the first cohort. To predict cytomegalovirus infection status, the study combined high-throughput TCR immunosequencing, statistical association of individual TCRs with disease status, and machine learning. Along with the approximately 700-subject first cohort, a separate validation cohort of 120 different subjects was used. The study aimed to test whether signatures of past pathogen exposure could be identified by cataloging public T cell receptors.

CDR1 MNHNS and CDR2 SASEGT are derived from the germline V gene. The CDR3, cysteine through phenylalanine, is 15 amino acids long. This entry keeps only the CDR3 DNA: 45 bases, framed from base 1. V and J lose 4 bases and 1 base, and a span of 13 bases separates them. The protocol used for the library was the immunoSEQ multiplex PCR assay. In the paper's pipeline: A statistical classification framework was developed to diagnose cytomegalovirus status using the catalog of TCR beta chain sequences. TCRdb obtained this table from immuneACCESS and retained in-frame rearrangements with V and J assigned. These tables miss some clones; where compared with another copy, unresolved V genes account for less than half of the shortfall, and the remainder is unexplained. V and J calls plus clone size are reproduced from that table; the DNA served to infer D and trimming. This sample comprises 140,000 to 150,000 clones, about 94% of them detected only once. The ten largest make up approximately 1.8% of the sample.

Regarding this clone: There is no known antigen for this receptor. Base-call qualities are not available, and no considerably larger clone is one nucleotide away.

Broad study findings and their caveats: In the study, about 150 TCR beta chains were listed as associated with cytomegalovirus. Subsequent analysis determined that TCRs grouped into clusters in the first cohort also showed a tendency toward co-occurrence across the 120 or so validation repertoires, and approximately 94% of cluster scores exceeded 0. A later analysis had no HLA typing for the validation cohort, so co-occurrence there was scored across all 130 or so repertoires. Three of the identified cytomegalovirus-associated TCR beta chains were confirmed in vitro to be specific for cytomegalovirus antigens. Most TCR sequences were seen in very few donors, while some public TCRs were found in many individuals. The classifier was reported to diagnose cytomegalovirus status with high specificity and sensitivity in both the original and validation cohorts. The authors suggested that the approach could potentially be extended to other disease states and immunological phenotypes.

Donors formed part of the validation cohort, which comprised 120 subjects and was distinct from the first cohort of 666 subjects. The chain couples TRBV6-1 to TRBJ2-5, with TRBD2 perhaps the D gene, on 5 matching bases. Sequencing used PBMCs. The receptor's source is a man between 18 and 29 years old in good health and CMV-seropositive. The CDR3 here reads CASSGPLRAQETQYF. The DNA reads TGTGCCAGCAGTGGGCCCCTGAGGGCCCAAGAGACCCAGTACTTC.